This T cell receptor beta chain was obtained from a study of regulatory T cells in long-lasting Graves disease. General study points: Comparison showed that persistent patients shared more public clonotypes (under 3,000) than new patients (roughly 970).

Details on this clonotype: The target antigen is unknown.

Time point given: persistent/refractory GD, antithyroid drugs over 5 years with positive TRAb. Scientists built the TCR library using RNA that was extracted from PBMCs. Staff drew about 8.9 milliliters of peripheral blood into EDTA tubes. V lost 5 bases, J lost 9 bases, and 11 bases stayed unmatched. CDR1 is PRHDT, CDR2 FYEKMQ, per germline (reference sequence). CDR3 length equals 15 residues. In building TCR beta libraries, iRepertoire HTBI primers were used together with Arm-PCR of CDR3 regions. MiXCR, applied by TCRdb to the multiplex PCR reads, yields one record per CDR3 protein. The sample has 600,000 to 850,000 distinct CDR3 sequences; about 32% are singletons.

The sample was peripheral blood mononuclear cells (PBMCs), taken when the disease was refractory, from a patient treated with antithyroid drugs. The clonotype was recovered from a female donor with Graves disease. The chain is built from TRBV13 and TRBJ2-1; 9 positions agree with TRBD1. Written as DNA, the CDR3 is TGTGCCAGCAGCGGCACGGGACAGGGAGAGGGTGAGCAGTTCTTC. Amino acids: CASSGTGQGEGEQFF.